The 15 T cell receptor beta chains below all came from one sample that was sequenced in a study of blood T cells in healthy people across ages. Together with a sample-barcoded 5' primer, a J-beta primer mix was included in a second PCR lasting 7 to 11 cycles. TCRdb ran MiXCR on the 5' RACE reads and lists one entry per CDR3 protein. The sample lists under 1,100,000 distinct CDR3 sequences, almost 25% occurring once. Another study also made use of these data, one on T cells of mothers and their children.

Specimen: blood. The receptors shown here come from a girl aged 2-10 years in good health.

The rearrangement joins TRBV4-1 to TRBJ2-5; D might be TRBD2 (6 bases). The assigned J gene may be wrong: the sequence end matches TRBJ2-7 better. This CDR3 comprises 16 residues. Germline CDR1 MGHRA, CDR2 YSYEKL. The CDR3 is CASSQPRAGPPYEQYF. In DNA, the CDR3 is TGCGCCAGCAGCCAGCCCCGAGCGGGCCCTCCCTACGAGCAGTACTTC.

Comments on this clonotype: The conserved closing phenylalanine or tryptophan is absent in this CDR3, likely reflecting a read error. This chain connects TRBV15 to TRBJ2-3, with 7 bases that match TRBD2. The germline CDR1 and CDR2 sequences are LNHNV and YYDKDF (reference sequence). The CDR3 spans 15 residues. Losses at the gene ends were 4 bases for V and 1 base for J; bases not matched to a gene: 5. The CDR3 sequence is CATSTGGSGTDTQYL. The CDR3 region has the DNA TGTGCCACCAGCACGGGGGGAAGTGGCACAGATACGCAGTATCTT.

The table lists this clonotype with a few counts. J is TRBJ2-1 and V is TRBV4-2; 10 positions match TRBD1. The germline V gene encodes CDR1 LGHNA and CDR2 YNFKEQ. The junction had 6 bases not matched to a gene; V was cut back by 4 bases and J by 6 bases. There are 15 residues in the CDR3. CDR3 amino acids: CASSPRDRGGNEQFF. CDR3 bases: TGTGCCAGCAGCCCCAGGGACAGGGGTGGCAATGAGCAGTTCTTC.

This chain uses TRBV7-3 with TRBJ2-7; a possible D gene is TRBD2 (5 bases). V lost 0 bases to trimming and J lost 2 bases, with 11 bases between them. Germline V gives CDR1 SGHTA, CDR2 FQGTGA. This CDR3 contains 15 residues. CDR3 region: CASSLTLGETYEQYF. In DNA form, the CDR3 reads TGTGCCAGCAGCTTAACACTCGGGGAGACCTACGAGCAGTACTTC.

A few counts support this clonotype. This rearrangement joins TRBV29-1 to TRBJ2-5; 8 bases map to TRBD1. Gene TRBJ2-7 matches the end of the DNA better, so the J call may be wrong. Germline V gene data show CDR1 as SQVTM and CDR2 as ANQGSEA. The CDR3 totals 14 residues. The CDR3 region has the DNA TGCAGCGTTGAAGTCCCGGGACAGGACTACGAGCAGTACTTC. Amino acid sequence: CSVEVPGQDYEQYF.

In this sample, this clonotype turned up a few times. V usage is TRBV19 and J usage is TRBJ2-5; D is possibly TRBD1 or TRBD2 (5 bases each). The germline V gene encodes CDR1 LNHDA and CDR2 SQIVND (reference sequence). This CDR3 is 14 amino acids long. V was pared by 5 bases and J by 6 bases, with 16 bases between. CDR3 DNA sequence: TGTGCCAGTAGTCGTGCCCCAGGGACCAAGACCCAGTACTTC. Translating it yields CASSRAPGTKTQYF.

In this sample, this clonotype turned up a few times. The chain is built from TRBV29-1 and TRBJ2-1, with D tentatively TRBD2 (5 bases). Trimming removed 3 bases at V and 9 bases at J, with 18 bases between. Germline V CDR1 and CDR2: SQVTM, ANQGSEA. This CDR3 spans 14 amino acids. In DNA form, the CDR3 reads TGCAGCGTTGAGCCCAAACTAGTTACGGCTGAGCAGTTCTTC. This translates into CSVEPKLVTAEQFF.

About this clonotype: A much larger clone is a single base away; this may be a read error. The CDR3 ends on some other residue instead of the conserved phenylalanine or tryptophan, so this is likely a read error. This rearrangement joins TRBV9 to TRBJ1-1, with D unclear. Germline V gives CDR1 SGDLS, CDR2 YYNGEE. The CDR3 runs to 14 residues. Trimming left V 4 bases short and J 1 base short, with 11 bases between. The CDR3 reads CASSTTEGNTEAFL. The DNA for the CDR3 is TGTGCCAGCAGCACTACGGAGGGGAACACTGAAGCTTTCCTT.

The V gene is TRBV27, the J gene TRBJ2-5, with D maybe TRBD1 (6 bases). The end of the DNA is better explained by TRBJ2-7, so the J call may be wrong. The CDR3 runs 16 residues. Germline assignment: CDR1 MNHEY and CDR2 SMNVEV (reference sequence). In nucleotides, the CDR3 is TGTGCCAGCAGTTCCCTACTTGGACAGATAACCTACGAGCAGTACTTC. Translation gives CASSSLLGQITYEQYF.

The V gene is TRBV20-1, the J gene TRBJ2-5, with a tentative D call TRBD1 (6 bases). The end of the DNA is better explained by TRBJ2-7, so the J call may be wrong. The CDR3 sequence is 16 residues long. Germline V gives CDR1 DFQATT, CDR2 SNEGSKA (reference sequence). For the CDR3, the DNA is TGCAGTGCTAGACTCTCCGGACAGCAACACTCCTACGAGCAGTACTTC. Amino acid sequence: CSARLSGQQHSYEQYF.

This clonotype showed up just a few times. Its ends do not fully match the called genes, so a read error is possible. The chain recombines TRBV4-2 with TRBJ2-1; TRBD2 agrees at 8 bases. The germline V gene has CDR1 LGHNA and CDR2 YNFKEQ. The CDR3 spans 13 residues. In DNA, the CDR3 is TGTGCCAGCAGCCAAGAATTCGGGGGGGGGCCTCTCTTC. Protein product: CASSQEFGGGPLF.

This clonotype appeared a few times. The CDR3 region has the DNA TGTGCCAGCAGCTTAACCCGCGAAGAGCAGTTCTTC. Its protein is CASSLTREEQFF. The J gene is TRBJ2-1, the V gene TRBV11-2; D is uncertain. From germline, CDR1 is SGHAT and CDR2 FQNNGV. This CDR3 region has 12 residues. Between the trimmed V and J ends, which lost 2 bases and 10 bases, there was a span of 9 bases.

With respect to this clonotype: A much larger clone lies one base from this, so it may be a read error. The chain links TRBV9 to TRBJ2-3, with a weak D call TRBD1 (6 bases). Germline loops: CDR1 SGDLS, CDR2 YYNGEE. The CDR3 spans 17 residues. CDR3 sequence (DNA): TGTGCCAGCAGCACCAATCCAGGGGCCCTACAGGGAGATGCGCAGTATTTT. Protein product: CASSTNPGALQGDAQYF.

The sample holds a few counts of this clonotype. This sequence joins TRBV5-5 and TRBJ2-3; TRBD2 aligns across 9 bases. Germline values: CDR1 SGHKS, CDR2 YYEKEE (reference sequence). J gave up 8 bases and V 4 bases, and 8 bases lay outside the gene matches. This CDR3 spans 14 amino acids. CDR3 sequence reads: CASSVSGSGGTQYF. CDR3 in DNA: TGTGCCAGCAGCGTTAGCGGGAGTGGAGGTACGCAGTATTTT.

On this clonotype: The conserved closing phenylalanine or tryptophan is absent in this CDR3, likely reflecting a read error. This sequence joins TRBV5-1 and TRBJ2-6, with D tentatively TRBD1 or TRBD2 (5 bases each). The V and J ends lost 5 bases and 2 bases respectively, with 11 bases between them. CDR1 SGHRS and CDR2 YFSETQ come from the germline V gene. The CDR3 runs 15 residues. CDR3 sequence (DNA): TGCGCCAGCAGTGTACTGGGACCTGGGGCCAACGTCCTGACTAAC. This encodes CASSVLGPGANVLTN.